The TCR beta chain under discussion was sequenced for a study of OX40 agonist ivuxolimab in advanced cancers. With regard to the full study: Ivuxolimab was a fully human IgG2 agonistic monoclonal antibody targeting the costimulatory receptor OX40 (CD134). Patients were allowed to have had prior anti-PD-1, anti-PD-L1 or anti-CTLA-4 therapy, and approximately 40% of the dose-escalation patients had previously received checkpoint inhibitors. Intravenous ivuxolimab was administered to patients every 2 weeks at six dose levels: 0.01, 0.1, 0.3, 1.5, 3 and 10 mg/kg. Of the roughly 51 patients in dose escalation, 19 had hepatocellular carcinoma, approximately 15 had melanoma, 9 had renal cell carcinoma and 9 had head and neck cancer. Peripheral TCRbeta sequencing was intended to test whether TCR sequence diversity was altered and clonal T-cell expansion was caused by ivuxolimab. Partial responses were achieved by three dose-escalation patients, of whom one had hepatocellular carcinoma and two had cutaneous melanoma. The paper covers the monotherapy dose-escalation part of the phase I ivuxolimab trial, which included N of about 50 patients. In the dose-escalation cohort, 75% to 90% of patients were male, and the mean age was 60 years with a range of roughly 20 to 85. What the study reported, not specific to this receptor: In the 0.1-3.0 mg/kg groups, partial responders had among the lowest normalized peripheral clonal expansion, particularly in CD8+ T cells. After ivuxolimab, more expanded clones were found on average in CD8+ T cells than in CD4+ T cells. At doses of 0.1 to 3.0 mg/kg, clonal expansion of both CD4+ and CD8+ blood T cells was observed from baseline to week 6. The antigen specificity of the clonally expanded peripheral T cells was not determined. Low levels of normalized T-cell clonal expansion were also seen in some patients who did not respond.

Genomic DNA was isolated from the sorted cells so that the TCRbeta CDR3 region could be sequenced. TCRbeta CDR3 regions were sequenced using the immunoSEQ Assay. This immuneACCESS table, as held by TCRdb, lists in-frame sequences with V and J called but not all clones. Of the missing ones, under half trace to an unresolved V gene in checked studies; the others have no known cause. This sample comprises 35,000 to 40,000 clones, around 87% of them detected only once. The top ten constitute roughly 2.3% of the sample. The trial excluded patients who had a history of autoimmune disease or who were on systemic immunosuppression. Peripheral blood for TCR sequencing was collected from all dose cohorts at baseline, on cycle 4 day 1, and on cycle 7 day 1. The samples were drawn from a first-in-human, open-label, multicenter phase I dose-escalation trial of ivuxolimab. The trial enrolled adults with locally advanced or metastatic head and neck squamous cell, hepatocellular, melanoma or renal cell carcinoma. Before TCR sequencing, CD4+ T cells and CD8+ T cells were sorted from peripheral blood as separate populations.

From its cysteine to its phenylalanine, the CDR3 spans 14 amino acids. The sequence is cut down to CDR3 DNA, 42 bases in frame from base 1. CDR1 and CDR2, looked up from the germline V gene (reference sequence), are SEHNR and FQNEAQ. Trimming removed 5 bases from V and 10 bases from J; the gene matches leave 8 bases unexplained. In its sample, this clone was seen once. The specificity of this receptor is unknown. No base quality information exists; no much larger clone differs at one position. The TCR was taken from an adult with an advanced solid tumor such as melanoma, head and neck, liver or kidney cancer. The rearranged segments are TRBV7-9 and TRBJ2-2, with 9 middle bases fitting TRBD1. Here the sequenced sample was CD4+ or CD8+ T cells sorted from blood, taken in a trial of the OX40 agonist ivuxolimab. The CDR3 amino acid sequence is: CASSPGQGPPELFF. The sequenced DNA is TGTGCCAGCAGCCCCGGACAGGGGCCCCCGGAGCTGTTTTTT.